This paragraph reports one TCR beta chain. Per the study methods: It was from reference gene primer amplification that nucleated cell counts were estimated. TCRdb's copy holds only in-frame clones and misses some; the assay was immunoSEQ multiplex PCR. V, J and clone size reflect that table, while D and trimming were determined from the DNA. The sample carries roughly 15,000 clones, around 87% recorded once. This CDR3 comprises 16 residues. Germline-derived CDR1 and CDR2 are SGDLS and YYNGEE. J was trimmed by 2 bases and V by 3 bases; bases with no gene match: 6. The sample is drawn from a study of blood T cell repertoires in COVID-19. Study-level background: Samples of COVID-19 (acute and convalescent) were obtained from the United States, Italy and Spain.

Material: peripheral blood. This TCR came from a human donor in a cohort sampled during active COVID-19. The chain carries TRBV9 and TRBJ2-2; 8 bases are shared with TRBD2. The CDR3 coding sequence is TGTGCCAGCAGCGGTACGAGCGGGAGTAACACCGGGGAGCTGTTTTTT. It specifies CASSGTSGSNTGELFF.